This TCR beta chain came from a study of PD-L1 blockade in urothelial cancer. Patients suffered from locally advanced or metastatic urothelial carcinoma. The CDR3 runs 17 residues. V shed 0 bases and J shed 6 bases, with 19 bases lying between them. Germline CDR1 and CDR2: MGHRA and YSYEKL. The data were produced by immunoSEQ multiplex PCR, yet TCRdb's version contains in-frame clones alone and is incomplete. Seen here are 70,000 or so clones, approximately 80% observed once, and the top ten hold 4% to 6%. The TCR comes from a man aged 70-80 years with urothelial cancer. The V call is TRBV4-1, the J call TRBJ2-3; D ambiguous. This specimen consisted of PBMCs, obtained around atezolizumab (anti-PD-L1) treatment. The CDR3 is CASSQDRGSSHGDTQYF. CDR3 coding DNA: TGCGCCAGCAGCCAAGATCGCGGCAGTTCTCATGGGGATACGCAGTATTTT.